The present entry profiles one T cell receptor beta chain with its context. This specimen belongs to a study of blood T cell repertoires in COVID-19. Study information: Sites in the United States, Italy and Spain provided acute and convalescent COVID-19 samples. The cDNA or gDNA used as material had been derived from T cells, B-cell-depleted T cells, or PBMCs.

As originally analysed: Reference gene primers were amplified, and this amplification served to estimate nucleated cell counts. This table comes from immunoSEQ multiplex PCR, and its TCRdb copy is limited to in-frame clones, with some not included. V and J calls and clone size come straight from that table; D and trimming were deduced from the DNA. Of fewer than 350,000 clones listed, about 89% are singletons. The CDR3 loop spans 14 amino acids. Germline CDR1 PRHDT, CDR2 FYEKMQ (reference sequence). V was cut by 0 bases and J by 2 bases, with 7 bases left in between. The sample comprised peripheral blood. This TCR was sampled from a man in his forties with acute or convalescent COVID-19. V and J are TRBV13 and TRBJ1-2; D might be TRBD1 (5 bases). CDR3 loop: CASSLGQANYGYTF. DNA of the CDR3: TGTGCCAGCAGCTTAGGACAGGCCAACTATGGCTACACCTTC.